The next 15 T cell receptor beta chains were all read from a single sample in a study of T cells in Graves' hyperthyroidism and ophthalmopathy. TCR beta CDR3 regions were amplified from RNA. The HTBI primer set drove a first-round RT-PCR of the TCR CDR3. MiXCR was run by TCRdb on the multiplex PCR reads, yielding one entry per CDR3 protein. The sample includes nearly 750,000 distinct CDR3 sequences, under 45% of them seen just once. The sample taken for sequencing was blood. Every receptor here comes from a woman aged 40-49 years with Graves' hyperthyroidism.

The chain recombines TRBV29-1 with TRBJ2-2, with D perhaps matching TRBD1 (6 bases). V was cut by 6 bases and J by 1 base, with 12 bases left in between. The CDR3 loop spans 14 amino acids. Germline V gene lookup returns CDR1 SQVTM and CDR2 ANQGSEA. The CDR3 DNA is TGCAGCGTCCACACGACAGGGAACACCGGGGAGCTGTTTTTT. It codes for CSVHTTGNTGELFF.

In its sample, this clonotype was seen many times. This chain joins TRBV7-2 and TRBJ2-7; D remains ambiguous. The CDR3 is 14 amino acids. The V end was cut by 2 bases, the J end by 4 bases, with 12 bases between. From germline, CDR1 is SGHTA and CDR2 FQGNSA. CDR3 bases: TGTGCCAGCAGCTTATCTCCCAACCCATACGAGCAGTACTTC. This encodes CASSLSPNPYEQYF.

A few counts support this clonotype. The chain links TRBV12-3 or TRBV12-4 to TRBJ1-2, with D tentatively TRBD1 (6 bases). V lost 2 bases and J 1 base, leaving 11 bases between the germline ends. CDR3 length: 15 residues. In DNA, the CDR3 is TGTGCCAGCAGTTTAAGCGCAGGGGTTAACTATGGCTACACCTTC. This sequence encodes CASSLSAGVNYGYTF.

This clonotype was observed many times. The J gene is TRBJ1-5, the V gene TRBV7-9; D gene ambiguous. Germline-derived CDR1 and CDR2 are SEHNR and FQNEAQ (reference sequence). This CDR3 has 15 residues. The ends were cut back, 4 bases at V and 0 bases at J, with 10 bases in the middle. The CDR3 loop is CASSSQTGSNQPQHF. For the CDR3, the DNA is TGTGCCAGCAGCTCGCAAACGGGTAGCAATCAGCCCCAGCATTTT.

This clonotype has at least ten counts. The V call is TRBV7-8, the J call TRBJ2-7; D not certain. Trimming shortened V by 6 bases and J by 2 bases, and 20 bases separated the two germline ends. Germline CDR1 SGHVS, CDR2 FQNEAQ. The CDR3 runs 16 residues. The CDR3 spells CASRSFGETRAYEQYF. Written as DNA, the CDR3 is TGTGCCAGCAGGTCCTTCGGCGAGACCCGAGCCTACGAGCAGTACTTC.

This clonotype has at least ten counts. Since a much larger clone is just one base distant, this may be a read error. This chain connects TRBV12-3 or TRBV12-4 to TRBJ1-5; D gene ambiguous. With 6 bases removed from V and 0 bases from J, the gap between germline ends came to 6 bases. The CDR3 spans 13 residues. Here the CDR3 DNA reads TGTGCCAGCAGATCCGATAGCAATCAGCCCCAGCATTTT. This codes for CASRSDSNQPQHF.

The chain joins TRBV6-2 or TRBV6-3 to TRBJ2-7, with 10 nucleotides matching TRBD1. Germline CDR1 MNHEY, CDR2 SVGEGT. The V gene end was trimmed by 0 bases and the J gene end by 6 bases; junction bases not matched to a gene: 5. The CDR3 is 15 residues long. Here the CDR3 reads CASSYSGQGVGEQYF. CDR3 nucleotides: TGTGCCAGCAGTTACTCTGGACAGGGGGTAGGCGAGCAGTACTTC.

This clonotype was seen at least ten times. The chain combines TRBV20-1 with TRBJ1-5, with D hard to call. From germline, CDR1 is DFQATT and CDR2 SNEGSKA (reference sequence). The CDR3 loop spans 15 amino acids. V lost 0 bases, J lost 0 bases, and 9 bases lay in between. CDR3 sequence: CSARDPGVSNQPQHF. CDR3 sequence (DNA): TGCAGTGCTAGAGATCCCGGGGTTAGCAATCAGCCCCAGCATTTT.

The gene calls are TRBV6-5 and TRBJ2-7; D gene ambiguous. Per germline, CDR1 MNHEY and CDR2 SVGAGI. The V and J ends lost 11 bases and 0 bases respectively, with 11 bases between them. The CDR3 loop spans 12 amino acids. The CDR3 spells CASAATSYEQYF. CDR3 coding DNA: TGTGCCTCGGCAGCCACCTCCTACGAGCAGTACTTC.

The V gene is TRBV10-3, the J gene TRBJ1-2; TRBD1 matches 10 bases. The CDR3 totals 15 residues. Germline-derived CDR1 and CDR2 are ENHRY and SYGVKD. Losses at the gene ends were 4 bases for V and 6 bases for J; bases not matched to a gene: 8. CDR3 DNA: TGTGCCATCAGTGGAGACAGGGGGCTCGGCAATGGCTACACCTTC. Its translation: CAISGDRGLGNGYTF.

This clonotype was detected only a few times. The J gene is TRBJ2-5, the V gene TRBV2, with D maybe TRBD1 (5 bases). The CDR3 sequence is 12 residues long. The V and J ends lost 3 bases and 5 bases respectively, with 7 bases between them. Germline CDR1 SNHLY, CDR2 FYNNEI. CDR3 in amino acids: CASSDRVETQYF. DNA of the CDR3: TGTGCCAGCAGTGACAGGGTCGAGACCCAGTACTTC.

The CDR3 sequence: CSVDGGKGRGETQYF. The CDR3 coding sequence is TGCAGTGTCGATGGGGGGAAAGGGCGAGGGGAGACCCAGTACTTC. The chain carries TRBV20-1 and TRBJ2-5, with D perhaps TRBD2 (6 bases). In germline, CDR1 is DFQATT, CDR2 SNEGSKA (reference sequence). V was pared by 7 bases and J by 5 bases, with 23 bases between. The CDR3 is made up of 15 amino acids.

V gene TRBV6-1 combines with J gene TRBJ2-7; unclear D gene. Germline V CDR1 and CDR2: MNHNS, SASEGT. The V and J ends lost 5 bases and 6 bases respectively, with 17 bases between them. CDR3 length equals 14 residues. The CDR3 protein is CASSYNGWAREQYF. In DNA, the CDR3 is TGTGCCAGCAGTTACAACGGTTGGGCACGCGAGCAGTACTTC.

There are many counts of this clonotype. The CDR3 spells CASSLGGLYGYTF. CDR3 bases: TGTGCCAGCAGTTTAGGAGGGCTCTATGGCTACACCTTC. V and J are TRBV12-3 or TRBV12-4 and TRBJ1-2; D unresolved. CDR3 size: 13 residues. V was trimmed by 1 base and J by 4 bases, leaving 7 bases between them.

This clonotype was counted at least ten times. The V gene is TRBV5-6, the J gene TRBJ1-2, with D tentatively TRBD1 (5 bases). The CDR3 sequence is 15 residues long. Germline V gives CDR1 SGHDT, CDR2 YYEEEE. The V end was cut by 0 bases, the J end by 6 bases, with 15 bases between. CDR3 residues: CASSLAGYGQHGYTF. As DNA, the CDR3 is TGTGCCAGCAGCTTGGCAGGGTATGGTCAGCATGGCTACACCTTC.